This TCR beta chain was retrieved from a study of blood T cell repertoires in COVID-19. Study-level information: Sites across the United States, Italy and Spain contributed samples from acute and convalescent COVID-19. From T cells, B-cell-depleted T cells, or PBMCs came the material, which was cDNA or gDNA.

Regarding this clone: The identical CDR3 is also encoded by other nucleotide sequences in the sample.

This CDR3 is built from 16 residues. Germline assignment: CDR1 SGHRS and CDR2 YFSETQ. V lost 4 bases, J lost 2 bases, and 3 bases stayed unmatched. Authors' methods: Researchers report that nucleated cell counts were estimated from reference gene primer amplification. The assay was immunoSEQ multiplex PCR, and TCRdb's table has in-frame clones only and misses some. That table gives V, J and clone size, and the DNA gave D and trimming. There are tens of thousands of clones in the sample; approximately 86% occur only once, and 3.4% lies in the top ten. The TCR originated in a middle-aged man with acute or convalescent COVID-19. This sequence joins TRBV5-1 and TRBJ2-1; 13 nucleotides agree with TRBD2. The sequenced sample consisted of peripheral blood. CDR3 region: CASSGTSGRAYNEQFF. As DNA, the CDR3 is TGCGCCAGCAGCGGCACTAGCGGGAGGGCCTACAATGAGCAGTTCTTC.